The 26 T cell receptor beta chains presented below share a single source sample, sequenced in a study of cytomegalovirus exposure and HLA in healthy donors. PCR amplification relied on 60 Vbeta primers (plus 13 Jbeta primers). Clones were sequenced by immunoSEQ multiplex PCR, and TCRdb holds only the in-frame ones, with some missing. The data contain 120,000 or so clones, 60% to 85% of them seen just once; the ten biggest clones take up approximately 1%. Specimen: PBMCs. The receptors here all came from a human donor in good health.

The rearrangement links TRBV25-1 to TRBJ2-4; possible D gene TRBD2, 7 bases. This CDR3 region has 15 residues. The V end was cut by 3 bases, the J end by 8 bases, with 17 bases between. Germline assignment: CDR1 MGHDK and CDR2 SYGVNS. CDR3 sequence reads: CASSEGGPLGDIQYF. The CDR3, as DNA: TGTGCCAGCAGTGAGGGGGGGCCTCTAGGGGACATTCAGTACTTC.

The chain links TRBV6-6 to TRBJ1-2; D unresolved. CDR1 MNHNY and CDR2 SVGAGI come from the germline V gene (reference sequence). CDR3 length: 15 amino acids. With 2 bases removed from V and 0 bases from J, the gap between germline ends came to 10 bases. The CDR3 protein is CASSYGQPANYGYTF. The CDR3 DNA follows: TGTGCCAGCAGTTACGGGCAGCCAGCTAACTATGGCTACACCTTC.

This clone was detected only once. The V gene is TRBV14, the J gene TRBJ2-7; D ambiguous. The CDR3 extends over 15 amino acids. Trimming shortened V by 3 bases and J by 3 bases, and 15 bases separated the two germline ends. CDR1 is SGHDN and CDR2 is FVKESK in the germline V gene. The CDR3 reads CASSQNQNYGYEQYF. As DNA, the CDR3 is TGTGCCAGCAGCCAGAATCAGAATTATGGCTACGAGCAGTACTTC. Together with reference TRBV14 and TRBJ2-7, the CDR3 gives the full variable domain: EAGVTQFPSHSVIEKGQTVTLRCDPISGHDNLYWYRRVMGKEIKFLLHFVKESKQDESGMPNNRFLAERTGGTYSTLKVQPAELEDSGVYFCASSQNQNYGYEQYFGPGTRLTVT.

The rearrangement joins TRBV7-9 to TRBJ1-5; 8 nucleotides line up with TRBD1. CDR3 length: 15 residues. The germline V gene encodes CDR1 SEHNR and CDR2 FQNEAQ (reference sequence). Trimming removed 5 bases from V and 2 bases from J; junction bases left unmatched: 5. For the CDR3, the DNA is TGTGCCAGCAGCACTGGGACAGGAGGCAATCAGCCCCAGCATTTT. As protein: CASSTGTGGNQPQHF.

The chain combines TRBV9 with TRBJ1-2, with 7 bases matching TRBD1. Germline V gives CDR1 SGDLS, CDR2 YYNGEE. The CDR3 length is 14 residues. Trimming cost V 3 bases and J 4 bases; bases outside gene matches: 6. The CDR3 DNA reads as TGTGCCAGCAGCGGAGGGGACAGAACCTATGGCTACACCTTC. Protein: CASSGGDRTYGYTF.

V usage is TRBV19 and J usage is TRBJ1-2; 10 positions agree with TRBD1. Germline V CDR1 and CDR2: LNHDA, SQIVND (reference sequence). J lost 7 bases, V lost 9 bases, and 11 bases had no gene match. The CDR3 covers 14 residues. The CDR3 region has the DNA TGTGCCAGCTCCTTACGACAGGGGGCCCTTGGCTACACCTTC. Protein product: CASSLRQGALGYTF.

This chain links TRBV7-8 with TRBJ1-6; D is uncertain. The CDR3 totals 12 residues. Per the germline V gene, CDR1 is SGHVS and CDR2 is FQNEAQ. Trimming shortened V by 3 bases and J by 13 bases, and 10 bases separated the two germline ends. In nucleotides, the CDR3 is TGTGCCAGCAGCTTCGCGCTGAGCCCCCTCCACTTT. Translating it yields CASSFALSPLHF.

This clone has more than one count but fewer than ten. V and J are TRBV29-1 and TRBJ1-5; 7 bases align to TRBD1. The J segment lost 3 bases and the V segment lost 7 bases, leaving 3 bases of the junction unmatched. CDR1 and CDR2 (germline): SQVTM, ANQGSEA. The CDR3 sequence is 12 residues long. This CDR3 reads CSATGVNQPQHF. CDR3 nucleotides: TGCAGCGCTACAGGGGTCAATCAGCCCCAGCATTTT.

The chain carries TRBV6-1 and TRBJ1-1; no clear D. V shed 5 bases and J shed 10 bases, with 11 bases lying between them. Looked up from germline, CDR1 is MNHNS and CDR2 is SASEGT. The CDR3 has 11 amino acids. The CDR3 is CASSYTAAAFF. The CDR3 nucleotides read TGTGCCAGCAGTTATACCGCGGCAGCTTTCTTT.

This clone was recorded a few times. The gene calls are TRBV7-2 and TRBJ2-3; 7 positions agree with TRBD1. The CDR3 runs 16 residues. Germline loops: CDR1 SGHTA, CDR2 FQGNSA. Trimming at V came to 4 bases and at J to 6 bases, leaving 13 bases not matched to a gene. The CDR3 DNA reads TGTGCCAGCAGCTCCCCAGGGGGTTCCTCGTGGGATACGCAGTATTTT. This gives the protein CASSSPGGSSWDTQYF. Drawing the rest from reference TRBV7-2 and TRBJ2-3, the complete variable domain is GAGVSQSPSNKVTEKGKDVELRCDPISGHTALYWYRQSLGQGLEFLIYFQGNSAPDKSGLPSDRFSAERTGGSVSTLTIQRTQQEDSAVYLCASSSPGGSSWDTQYFGPGTRLTVL.

This clone was counted a single time. The chain employs TRBV19 and TRBJ2-7; 9 nucleotides match TRBD1. With V trimmed by 6 bases and J by 0 bases, 3 bases remained unmatched. CDR1 is LNHDA and CDR2 is SQIVND in the germline V gene (reference sequence). This CDR3 contains 14 residues. This CDR3 reads CASRWDRASYEQYF. The CDR3 nucleotides are TGTGCCAGTAGATGGGACAGGGCCTCCTACGAGCAGTACTTC.

The V gene is TRBV28, the J gene TRBJ2-5; 9 nucleotides line up with TRBD1. The CDR3 has 18 residues. CDR1 MDHEN and CDR2 SYDVKM come from the germline V gene. V trimming: 3 bases; J trimming: 0 bases; junction bases outside the gene matches: 11. DNA for the CDR3: TGTGCCAGCAGTTTTTCCGGGACAGGGAGGATATACCAAGAGACCCAGTACTTC. This sequence encodes CASSFSGTGRIYQETQYF.

The gene calls are TRBV7-3 and TRBJ2-1; weak D call: TRBD2 (6 bases). The ends were cut back, 1 base at V and 4 bases at J, with 11 bases in the middle. The CDR3 runs 15 residues. Germline lookup yields CDR1 SGHTA and CDR2 FQGTGA. The CDR3: CASSLIGTEYNEQFF. DNA for the CDR3: TGTGCCAGCAGCTTAATTGGGACTGAATACAATGAGCAGTTCTTC.

This sequence joins TRBV6-6 and TRBJ2-2, with a tentative D call TRBD2 (6 bases). V was pared by 2 bases and J by 5 bases, with 6 bases between. The CDR3 is 13 residues long. Germline V gives CDR1 MNHNY, CDR2 SVGAGI (reference sequence). CDR3 sequence reads: CASSYAGTGELFF. Written as DNA, the CDR3 is TGTGCCAGCAGTTACGCGGGAACCGGGGAGCTGTTTTTT.

This clone was seen a few times. This rearrangement joins TRBV5-4 to TRBJ1-1, with 7 bases fitting TRBD1. CDR1 and CDR2 from the germline V gene are SGHNT and YYREEE (reference sequence). The CDR3 loop spans 14 amino acids. J gave up 1 base and V 4 bases, and 4 bases lay outside the gene matches. The CDR3 nucleotides are TGTGCCAGCAGCCGCGACAGGGAGAACACTGAAGCTTTCTTT. It translates to CASSRDRENTEAFF.

CDR3 sequence (DNA): TGTGCCAGCAGCCGGGTCGGGAGCAGGGTGGCTTTCTTT. Its translation: CASSRVGSRVAFF. This rearrangement joins TRBV11-2 to TRBJ1-1, with D perhaps matching TRBD1 (5 bases). CDR3 length: 13 residues. The ends were cut back, 5 bases at V and 11 bases at J, with 18 bases in the middle. CDR1 is SGHAT, CDR2 FQNNGV, per germline.

The chain is built from TRBV7-6 and TRBJ2-7, with D possibly matching TRBD2 (6 bases). The CDR3 contains 13 residues. Germline CDR1 SGHVS, CDR2 FNYEAQ. The V end lost 7 bases, the J end lost 0 bases, and 10 bases lay between the germline ends. CDR3 loop: CASTDGSSYEQYF. The CDR3 nucleotides read TGTGCCAGCACGGACGGGAGCTCCTACGAGCAGTACTTC.

The chain employs TRBV7-9 and TRBJ2-6, with TRBD2 identical over 7 bases. In germline, CDR1 is SEHNR, CDR2 FQNEAQ (reference sequence). CDR3 length: 18 residues. The V gene end was trimmed by 4 bases and the J gene end by 5 bases; junction bases not matched to a gene: 14. The CDR3 reads CASSSDREASFWANVLTF. For the CDR3, the DNA is TGTGCCAGCAGCTCGGACCGGGAGGCGTCTTTTTGGGCCAACGTCCTGACTTTC.

The genes are TRBV6-5 and TRBJ1-1; D remains unclear. The V end was cut by 5 bases, the J end by 5 bases, with 15 bases between. This CDR3 contains 14 residues. In germline, CDR1 is MNHEY, CDR2 SVGAGI. The CDR3 DNA sequence: TGTGCCAGCAGTGTACTCGGGTTAAAGACTGAAGCTTTCTTT. It codes for CASSVLGLKTEAFF.

CDR3 coding DNA: TGTGCCAGCAGCTTCCGGTGGGAGCTGTTTTTT. It encodes CASSFRWELFF. The chain links TRBV7-8 to TRBJ2-2; no clear D. Trimming shortened V by 3 bases and J by 9 bases, and 5 bases separated the two germline ends. The CDR3 has 11 residues. Germline V CDR1 and CDR2: SGHVS, FQNEAQ.

This chain connects TRBV21-1 to TRBJ2-5; the table's D call, TRBD2, was not checked against the DNA. The end of the DNA fits TRBJ2-7 better, so the J call may be wrong. TRBV21-1 is designated a pseudogene. This CDR3 has 16 amino acids. CDR3 protein: CASIMTGTKPSYEQYF. Written as DNA, the CDR3 is TGTGCCAGCATCATGACCGGGACTAAACCCTCCTACGAGCAGTACTTC.

The V gene is TRBV5-6, the J gene TRBJ1-2; D perhaps matches TRBD1 (5 bases). There are 13 residues in the CDR3. Trimming left V 2 bases short and J 4 bases short, with 9 bases between. Germline V CDR1 and CDR2: SGHDT, YYEEEE. CDR3 DNA: TGTGCCAGCAGCTTTATCAGGGCCTATGGCTACACCTTC. Residues: CASSFIRAYGYTF.

The chain links TRBV6-6 to TRBJ1-4; D may be TRBD1 (6 bases). Germline CDR1 reads MNHNY; CDR2 reads SVGAGI (reference sequence). The CDR3 runs 15 residues. Trimming took 0 bases from V and 5 from J, leaving 10 bases between them. The CDR3 DNA reads TGTGCCAGCAGTTACTCCGGACAGATCAATGAAAAACTGTTTTTT. Residues: CASSYSGQINEKLFF.

V and J are TRBV14 and TRBJ1-2, with D perhaps matching TRBD1 (6 bases). The CDR3 runs to 14 residues. Between the trimmed V and J ends, which lost 0 bases and 8 bases, there was a span of 13 bases. Germline CDR1 is SGHDN and CDR2 is FVKESK. CDR3 bases: TGTGCCAGCAGCCAAGATCCAGGGGTTAAGGGCTACACCTTC. Translating it yields CASSQDPGVKGYTF.

The V and J genes are TRBV15 and TRBJ1-1, with D hard to call. Germline assignment: CDR1 LNHNV and CDR2 YYDKDF (reference sequence). The germline V and J ends were trimmed by 3 bases and 5 bases, with 7 bases remaining between them. There are 12 residues in the CDR3. DNA for the CDR3: TGTGCCACCAGCAGGACGGGAACTGAAGCTTTCTTT. The encoded protein is CATSRTGTEAFF.

The sample holds a few counts of this clone. This CDR3 is also generated by other DNA sequences in the sample. This chain uses TRBV5-4 with TRBJ1-1; 7 bases align to TRBD1. The J segment lost 2 bases and the V segment lost 0 bases, leaving 4 bases of the junction unmatched. The germline CDR1 and CDR2 sequences are SGHNT and YYREEE (reference sequence). CDR3 length: 15 residues. CDR3 coding DNA: TGTGCCAGCAGCTTGGCCGGAGGGGGCAACACTGAAGCTTTCTTT. It is translated as CASSLAGGGNTEAFF.